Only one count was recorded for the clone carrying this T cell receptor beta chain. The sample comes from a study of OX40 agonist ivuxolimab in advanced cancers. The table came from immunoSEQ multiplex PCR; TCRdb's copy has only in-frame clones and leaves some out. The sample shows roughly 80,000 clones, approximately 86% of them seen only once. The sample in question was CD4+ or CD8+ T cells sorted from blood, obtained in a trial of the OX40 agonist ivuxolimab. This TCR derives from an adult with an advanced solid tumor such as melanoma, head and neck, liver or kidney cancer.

CDR3 in DNA: TGTGCCAGCAGTGCCCCCCGGGGTCAAGAGACCCAGTACTTC. It translates to CASSAPRGQETQYF. This chain connects TRBV6-5 to TRBJ2-5; a possible D gene is TRBD2 (5 bases). This CDR3 has 14 amino acids. The V end lost 5 bases, the J end lost 2 bases, and 12 bases lay between the germline ends. Looked up from germline, CDR1 is MNHEY and CDR2 is SVGAGI.